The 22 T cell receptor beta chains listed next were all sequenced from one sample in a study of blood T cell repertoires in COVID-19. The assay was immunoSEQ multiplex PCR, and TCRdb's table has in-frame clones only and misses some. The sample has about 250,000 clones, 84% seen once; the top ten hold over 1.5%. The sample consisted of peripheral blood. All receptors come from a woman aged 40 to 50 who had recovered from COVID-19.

This CDR3 reads CASSFPPIGQGDESSYNEQFF. The CDR3 nucleotides are TGTGCCAGCAGTTTTCCGCCCATCGGACAGGGTGATGAAAGCTCCTACAATGAGCAGTTCTTC. The J gene is TRBJ2-1, the V gene TRBV28, with TRBD1 matching 8 bases. The germline gives CDR1 MDHEN, CDR2 SYDVKM. This CDR3 comprises 21 residues. V was pared by 3 bases and J by 0 bases, with 19 bases of the junction left unmatched.

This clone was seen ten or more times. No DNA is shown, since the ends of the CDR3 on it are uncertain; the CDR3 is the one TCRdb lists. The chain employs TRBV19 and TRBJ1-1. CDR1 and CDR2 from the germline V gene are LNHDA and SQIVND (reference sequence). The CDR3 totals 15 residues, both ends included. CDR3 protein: CASSLLRARTTEAFF.

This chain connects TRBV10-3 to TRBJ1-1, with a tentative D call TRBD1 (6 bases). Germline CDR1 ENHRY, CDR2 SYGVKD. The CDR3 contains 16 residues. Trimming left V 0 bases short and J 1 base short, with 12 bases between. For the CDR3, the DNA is TGTGCCATCAGTGAGTCTGGACAGCCCACGAACACTGAAGCTTTCTTT. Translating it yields CAISESGQPTNTEAFF.

This CDR3 reads CASSESGENSVTEAFF. CDR3 in DNA: TGTGCCAGCAGTGAGTCGGGGGAAAATAGCGTCACTGAAGCTTTCTTT. The chain has TRBV2 and TRBJ1-1; TRBD1 might be the D (5 bases). The CDR3 extends over 16 amino acids. Between the trimmed V and J ends, which lost 3 bases and 4 bases, there was a span of 18 bases. In germline, CDR1 is SNHLY, CDR2 FYNNEI.

For the CDR3, the DNA is TGTGCCAGCAGCTTAGATGTGGGCCACATTTCAGATACGCAGTATTTT. Translated: CASSLDVGHISDTQYF. This chain links TRBV11-3 with TRBJ2-3; D not certain. Deletions cut 0 bases from V and 4 bases from J, with 14 bases between. The germline V gene has CDR1 SGHNT and CDR2 YENEEA. The CDR3 has 16 amino acids. The full variable domain, its missing parts supplied by reference TRBV11-3 and TRBJ2-3, is EAGVVQSPRYKIIEKKQPVAFWCNPISGHNTLYWYLQNLGQGPELLIRYENEEAVDDSQLPKDRFSAERLKGVDSTLKIQPAELGDSAVYLCASSLDVGHISDTQYFGPGTRLTVL.

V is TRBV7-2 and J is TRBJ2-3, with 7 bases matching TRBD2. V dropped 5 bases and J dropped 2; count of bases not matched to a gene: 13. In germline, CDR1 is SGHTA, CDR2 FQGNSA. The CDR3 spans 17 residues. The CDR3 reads CASSPPWGDYPTDTQYF. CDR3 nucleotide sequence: TGTGCCAGCAGCCCCCCGTGGGGGGACTATCCCACAGATACGCAGTATTTT.

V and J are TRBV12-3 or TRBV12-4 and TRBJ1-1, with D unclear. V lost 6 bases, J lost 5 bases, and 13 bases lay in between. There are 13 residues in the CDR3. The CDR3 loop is CASSRLGETEAFF. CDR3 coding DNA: TGTGCCAGCAGCCGCCTGGGAGAGACTGAAGCTTTCTTT.

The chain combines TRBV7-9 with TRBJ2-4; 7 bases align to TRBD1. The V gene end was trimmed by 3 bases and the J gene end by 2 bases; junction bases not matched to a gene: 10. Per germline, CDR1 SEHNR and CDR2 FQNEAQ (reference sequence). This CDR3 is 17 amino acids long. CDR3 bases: TGTGCCAGCAGCTTCACCTTAACAGGGGTTACCAAAAACATTCAGTACTTC. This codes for CASSFTLTGVTKNIQYF.

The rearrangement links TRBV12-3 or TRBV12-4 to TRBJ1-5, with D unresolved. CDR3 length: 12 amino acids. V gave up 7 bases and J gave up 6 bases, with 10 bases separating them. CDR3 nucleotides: TGTGCCAGCACCTTTAGTCGTCAGCCCCAGCATTTT. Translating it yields CASTFSRQPQHF.

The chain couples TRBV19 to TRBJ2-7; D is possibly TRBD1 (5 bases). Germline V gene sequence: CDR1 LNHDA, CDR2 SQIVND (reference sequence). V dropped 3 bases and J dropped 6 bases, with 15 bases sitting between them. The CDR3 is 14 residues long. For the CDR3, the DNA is TGTGCCAGTAGTATCCCTCAGGGTAGGGGCGAGCAGTACTTC. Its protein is CASSIPQGRGEQYF.

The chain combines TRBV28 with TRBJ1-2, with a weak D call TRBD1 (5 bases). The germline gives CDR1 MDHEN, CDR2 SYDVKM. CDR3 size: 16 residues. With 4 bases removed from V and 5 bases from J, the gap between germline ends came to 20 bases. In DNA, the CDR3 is TGTGCCAGCAGTTACGGGCCTATCAGGCGGGGGTATGGCTACACCTTC. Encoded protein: CASSYGPIRRGYGYTF.

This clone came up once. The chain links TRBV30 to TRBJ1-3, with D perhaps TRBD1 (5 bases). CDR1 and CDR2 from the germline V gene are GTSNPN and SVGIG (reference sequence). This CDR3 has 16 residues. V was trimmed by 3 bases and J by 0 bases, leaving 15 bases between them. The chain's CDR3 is CAWSGGAPISGNTIYF. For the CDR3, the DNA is TGTGCCTGGAGCGGAGGGGCCCCTATCTCTGGAAACACCATATATTTT.

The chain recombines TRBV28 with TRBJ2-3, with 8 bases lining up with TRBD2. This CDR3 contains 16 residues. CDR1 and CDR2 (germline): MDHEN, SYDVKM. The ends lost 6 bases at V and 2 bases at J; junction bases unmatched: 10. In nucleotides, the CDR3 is TGTGCCAGCAGACCCTTGGATAGCGGGGCCACAGATACGCAGTATTTT. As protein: CASRPLDSGATDTQYF. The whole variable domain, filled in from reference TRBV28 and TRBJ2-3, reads DVKVTQSSRYLVKRTGEKVFLECVQDMDHENMFWYRQDPGLGLRLIYFSYDVKMKEKGDIPEGYSVSREKKERFSLILESASTNQTSMYLCASRPLDSGATDTQYFGPGTRLTVL.

This chain's CDR3 is CASSSEIQGAGFEQYF. The CDR3 DNA reads as TGTGCCAGCAGCTCAGAGATTCAGGGGGCGGGTTTCGAGCAGTACTTC. The rearrangement joins TRBV7-8 to TRBJ2-7; 8 bases fit TRBD1. Trimming removed 4 bases from V and 6 bases from J; junction bases left unmatched: 14. The V gene's germline CDR1 is SGHVS and CDR2 FQNEAQ. The CDR3 runs to 16 residues.

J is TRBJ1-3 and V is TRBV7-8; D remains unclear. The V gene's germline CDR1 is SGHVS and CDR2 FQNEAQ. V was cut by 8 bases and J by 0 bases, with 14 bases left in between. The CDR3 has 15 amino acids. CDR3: CASRLGGNSGNTIYF. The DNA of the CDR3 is TGTGCCAGCCGCCTGGGAGGGAACTCTGGAAACACCATATATTTT.

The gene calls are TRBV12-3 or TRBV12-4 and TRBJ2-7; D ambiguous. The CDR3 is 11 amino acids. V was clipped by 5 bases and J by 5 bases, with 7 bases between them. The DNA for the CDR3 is TGTGCCAGCAGTGAGTTGGACGAGCAGTACTTC. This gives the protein CASSELDEQYF.

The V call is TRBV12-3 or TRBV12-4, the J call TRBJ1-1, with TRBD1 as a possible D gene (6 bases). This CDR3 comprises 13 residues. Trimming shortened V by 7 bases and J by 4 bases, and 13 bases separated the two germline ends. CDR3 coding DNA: TGTGCCAGCACCTTGCGAGGGGGCACTGAAGCTTTCTTT. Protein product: CASTLRGGTEAFF.

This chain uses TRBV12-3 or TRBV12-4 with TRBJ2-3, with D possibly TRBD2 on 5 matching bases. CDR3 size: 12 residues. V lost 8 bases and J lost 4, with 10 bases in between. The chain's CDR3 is CASGSGADTQYF. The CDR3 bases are TGTGCCAGCGGGAGTGGAGCAGATACGCAGTATTTT.

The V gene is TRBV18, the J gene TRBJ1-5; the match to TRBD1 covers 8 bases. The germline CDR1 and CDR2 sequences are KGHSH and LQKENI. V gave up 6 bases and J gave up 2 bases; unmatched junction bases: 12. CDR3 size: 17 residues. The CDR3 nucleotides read TGTGCCAGCTCGTCGGGACAGGTAGATTTCGGCAATCAGCCCCAGCATTTT. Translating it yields CASSSGQVDFGNQPQHF.

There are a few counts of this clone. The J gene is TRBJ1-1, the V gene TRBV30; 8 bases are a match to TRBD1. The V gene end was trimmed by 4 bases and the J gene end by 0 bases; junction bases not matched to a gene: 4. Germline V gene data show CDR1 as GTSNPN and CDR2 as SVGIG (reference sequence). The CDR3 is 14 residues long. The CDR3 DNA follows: TGTGCCTGGACCGGACAGGGTCTGAACACTGAAGCTTTCTTT. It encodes CAWTGQGLNTEAFF.

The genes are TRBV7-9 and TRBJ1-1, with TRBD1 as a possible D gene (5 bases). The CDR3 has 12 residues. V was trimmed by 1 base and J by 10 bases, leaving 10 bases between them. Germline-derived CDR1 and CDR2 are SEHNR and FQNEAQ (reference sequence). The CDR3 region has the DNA TGTGCCAGCAGCTTAGACAGGCGCCGAGCTTTCTTT. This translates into CASSLDRRRAFF.

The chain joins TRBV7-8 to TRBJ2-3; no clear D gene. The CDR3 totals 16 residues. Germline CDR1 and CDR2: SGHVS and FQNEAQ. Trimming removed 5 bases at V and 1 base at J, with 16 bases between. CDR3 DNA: TGTGCCAGCAGCCCAGAGACTCCATTACGCACAGATACGCAGTATTTT. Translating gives CASSPETPLRTDTQYF.